The clone carrying this TCR beta chain was observed at least ten times. Each patient came to thyroid surgery without any prior treatment (of any kind). TCRdb re-called clones from the PCR reads using MiXCR. Of about 27,000 clones in the sample, more than 10% were seen once. CDR1 is MNHNS and CDR2 is SASEGT in the germline V gene. The CDR3 consists of 12 residues. V lost 0 bases, J lost 5 bases, and 4 bases lay in between. This record belongs to a study of metastatic and nonmetastatic thyroid tumors. Material for sequencing was blood. This TCR was sampled from a female donor with papillary thyroid cancer or a benign thyroid nodule (not recorded which). Some clones in this sample may be carry-over from other donors' samples. This chain joins TRBV6-1 and TRBJ2-5; the D is unclear. The CDR3 protein is CASSEAPETQYF. DNA of the CDR3: TGTGCCAGCAGTGAAGCCCCTGAGACCCAGTACTTC.